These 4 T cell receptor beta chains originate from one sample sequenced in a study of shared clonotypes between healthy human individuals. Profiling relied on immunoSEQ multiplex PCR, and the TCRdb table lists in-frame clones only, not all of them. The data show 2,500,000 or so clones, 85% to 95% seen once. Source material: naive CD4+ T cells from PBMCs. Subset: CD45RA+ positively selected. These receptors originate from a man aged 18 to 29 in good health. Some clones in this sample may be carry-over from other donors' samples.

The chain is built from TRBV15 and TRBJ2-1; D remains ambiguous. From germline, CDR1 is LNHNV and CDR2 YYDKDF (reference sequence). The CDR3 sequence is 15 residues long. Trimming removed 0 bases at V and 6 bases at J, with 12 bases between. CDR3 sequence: CATSRDGLVLNEQFF. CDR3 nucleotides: TGTGCCACCAGCAGAGATGGTCTAGTCCTCAATGAGCAGTTCTTC.

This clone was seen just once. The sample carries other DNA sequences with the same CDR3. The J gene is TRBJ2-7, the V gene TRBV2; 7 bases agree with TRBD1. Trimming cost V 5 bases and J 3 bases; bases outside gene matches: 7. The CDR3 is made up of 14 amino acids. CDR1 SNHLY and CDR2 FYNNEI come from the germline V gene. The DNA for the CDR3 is TGTGCCAGCAGTCAGACAGGGCGGGTCTACGAGCAGTACTTC. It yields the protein CASSQTGRVYEQYF.

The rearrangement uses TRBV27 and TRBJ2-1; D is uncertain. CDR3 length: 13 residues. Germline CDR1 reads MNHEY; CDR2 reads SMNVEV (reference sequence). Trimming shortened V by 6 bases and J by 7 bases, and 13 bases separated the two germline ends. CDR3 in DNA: TGTGCCAGCAGCCGTTATGTGGGGAATGAGCAGTTCTTC. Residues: CASSRYVGNEQFF.

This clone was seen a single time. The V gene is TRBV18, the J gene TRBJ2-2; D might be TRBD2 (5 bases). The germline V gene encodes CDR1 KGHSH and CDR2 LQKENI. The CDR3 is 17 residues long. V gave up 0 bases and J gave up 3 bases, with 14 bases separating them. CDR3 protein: CASSPPGTPGDTGELFF. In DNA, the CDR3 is TGTGCCAGCTCACCACCAGGTACTCCCGGGGACACCGGGGAGCTGTTTTTT.